The following is a TCR beta chain sequence with its context. Its antigen remains unknown. Enrolled patients, whose metastatic non-small-cell lung cancer was chemo-refractory, received focal radiation plus CTLA-4 blockade with ipilimumab. The data were obtained in a study of radiotherapy plus CTLA-4 blockade in lung cancer. V lost 8 bases and J lost 5; bases outside the gene matches: 7. The length of the CDR3 is 14 residues. Germline lookup yields CDR1 MNHNS and CDR2 SASEGT. Findings of the study overall: Clones derived from tumor TCRs expanded in blood after radiotherapy plus ipilimumab.

This table comes from immunoSEQ multiplex PCR, and its TCRdb copy is limited to in-frame clones, with some not included. Of about 90,000 clones listed, 72% are singletons. The TCR originated in a human donor with non-small cell lung cancer that progressed on radiotherapy plus ipilimumab. Material: peripheral blood, obtained from a patient treated with radiotherapy plus ipilimumab. J is TRBJ1-4 and V is TRBV6-1; TRBD1 matches 8 bases. For the CDR3, the DNA is TGTGCCAGCGGCAGGGGGCAGGAGAATGAAAAACTGTTTTTT. This sequence encodes CASGRGQENEKLFF.